These 30 T cell receptor beta chains came from one sample sequenced in a study of cytotoxic CD8 clonotypes in ibrutinib-treated CLL (dated by TCRdb to the early 2020s). The library was produced with the immunoSEQ multiplex PCR assay. This is the immuneACCESS table as TCRdb keeps it, with only in-frame sequences that have V and J called. A part of the clones is gone; compared with another copy, unresolved V genes explain less than half, and the rest is unexplained. Here the sample has fewer than 400,000 clones; roughly 70% occur a single time. The top ten clones comprise around 6.5% of the sample. Sequences were derived from PBMCs, sampled after 36 months of ibrutinib treatment. The origin of the receptors is a human donor with chronic lymphocytic leukemia.

The chain couples TRBV29-1 to TRBJ2-3, with D unclear. Trimming left V 0 bases short and J 0 bases short, with 7 bases between. The CDR3 has 14 amino acids. Germline V gene lookup returns CDR1 SQVTM and CDR2 ANQGSEA. CDR3 nucleotides: TGCAGCGTTGAAGATCTTACTAGCACAGATACGCAGTATTTT. It specifies CSVEDLTSTDTQYF.

The rearrangement joins TRBV28 to TRBJ1-2; 10 bases are a match to TRBD1. V lost 10 bases, J lost 7 bases, and 9 bases stayed unmatched. This CDR3 comprises 13 residues. Germline CDR1 and CDR2: MDHEN and SYDVKM. CDR3 sequence reads: CATMTGGAGGYTF. The CDR3 nucleotides are TGTGCCACCATGACAGGGGGCGCTGGTGGCTACACCTTC.

V gene TRBV7-2 combines with J gene TRBJ2-7; no reliable D call. Germline V lookup: CDR1 SGHTA, CDR2 FQGNSA. This CDR3 has 15 amino acids. V lost 0 bases and J lost 2, with 11 bases in between. DNA of the CDR3: TGTGCCAGCAGCTTAGCGCTTCACAGTACCTACGAGCAGTACTTC. Protein: CASSLALHSTYEQYF.

The V call is TRBV9, the J call TRBJ2-7; 11 nucleotides match TRBD2. V was pared by 3 bases and J by 5 bases, with 7 bases of the junction left unmatched. CDR3 size: 15 residues. Germline V gene data show CDR1 as SGDLS and CDR2 as YYNGEE. CDR3 loop: CASSATSGSRHEQYF. CDR3 bases: TGTGCCAGCAGCGCAACTAGCGGGAGTAGGCACGAGCAGTACTTC.

This rearrangement joins TRBV4-1 to TRBJ2-7; 14 bases are a match to TRBD2. The CDR3 sequence is 18 residues long. Germline CDR1 is MGHRA and CDR2 is YSYEKL. J gave up 0 bases and V 1 base, and 5 bases lay outside the gene matches. The CDR3 loop reads CASSQAPTSGGASYEQYF. Written as DNA, the CDR3 is TGCGCCAGCAGCCAAGCCCCGACTAGCGGGGGGGCCTCCTACGAGCAGTACTTC.

This chain connects TRBV7-2 to TRBJ1-5, with D unclear. This CDR3 contains 16 residues. CDR1 is SGHTA and CDR2 is FQGNSA in the germline V gene. The V gene lost 5 bases and the J gene lost 4 bases, with 18 bases spanning the gap. CDR3 loop: CASSPAGGLENQPQHF. The CDR3 nucleotides read TGTGCCAGCAGCCCGGCGGGAGGTCTAGAGAATCAGCCCCAGCATTTT.

This chain joins TRBV5-1 and TRBJ1-1, with TRBD1 matching 7 bases. This CDR3 is 15 amino acids long. Unmatched junction bases numbered 9, after V lost 0 bases and J lost 7 bases. The V gene's germline CDR1 is SGHRS and CDR2 YFSETQ. The CDR3: CASSLGGGPILEAFF. Written as DNA, the CDR3 is TGCGCCAGCAGCTTGGGAGGGGGCCCTATACTTGAAGCTTTCTTT.

V gene TRBV9 combines with J gene TRBJ1-1; weak D call: TRBD1 (5 bases). V lost 0 bases and J lost 2, with 14 bases in between. From germline, CDR1 is SGDLS and CDR2 YYNGEE. This CDR3 is built from 16 residues. The CDR3 spells CASSVDGARGNTEAFF. In DNA, the CDR3 is TGTGCCAGCAGCGTAGACGGGGCGAGGGGTAACACTGAAGCTTTCTTT. The entire variable domain, with the rest obtained from reference TRBV9 and TRBJ1-1, is as follows: DSGVTQTPKHLITATGQRVTLRCSPRSGDLSVYWYQQSLDQGLQFLIQYYNGEERAKGNILERFSAQQFPDLHSELNLSSLELGDSALYFCASSVDGARGNTEAFFGQGTRLTVV.

The chain links TRBV19 to TRBJ1-2; D is uncertain. The V end lost 4 bases, the J end lost 5 bases, and 11 bases lay between the germline ends. The germline gives CDR1 LNHDA, CDR2 SQIVND (reference sequence). The length of the CDR3 is 13 residues. The CDR3 nucleotides are TGTGCCAGTAGTACGACTAACAAATATGGCTACACCTTC. As protein: CASSTTNKYGYTF. Filled out from reference TRBV19 and TRBJ1-2, the complete variable domain reads DGGITQSPKYLFRKEGQNVTLSCEQNLNHDAMYWYRQDPGQGLRLIYYSQIVNDFQKGDIAEGYSVSREKKESFPLTVTSAQKNPTAFYLCASSTTNKYGYTFGSGTRLTVV.

The chain links TRBV2 to TRBJ2-1, with 9 bases identical to TRBD2. Germline V gene sequence: CDR1 SNHLY, CDR2 FYNNEI. V shed 6 bases and J 5 bases; nucleotides not matched to a gene: 8. The CDR3 runs to 15 residues. CDR3 sequence reads: CASSLSAGGHNEQFF. CDR3 nucleotides: TGTGCCAGCAGCCTCTCGGCGGGAGGGCACAATGAGCAGTTCTTC. Variable domain in full (rest from reference TRBV2 and TRBJ2-1): EPEVTQTPSHQVTQMGQEVILRCVPISNHLYFYWYRQILGQKVEFLVSFYNNEISEKSEIFDDQFSVERPDGSNFTLKIRSTKLEDSAMYFCASSLSAGGHNEQFFGPGTRLTVL.

The V and J genes are TRBV29-1 and TRBJ2-3, with a weak D call TRBD1 (8 bases). The CDR3 consists of 17 residues. Germline CDR1 SQVTM, CDR2 ANQGSEA. Trimming took off 2 bases at V and 2 bases at J, with 20 bases between the two ends. The CDR3 coding sequence is TGCAGCGTTGAAAACAGGGGGGGACTAACTTTCACAGATACGCAGTATTTT. Amino acids: CSVENRGGLTFTDTQYF.

This clone was found a few times. The DNA for the CDR3 is TGTGCCAGCAGCCCGGACAGGTACAATGAGCAGTTCTTC. It yields the protein CASSPDRYNEQFF. V gene TRBV7-7 combines with J gene TRBJ2-1, with TRBD1 identical over 7 bases. With V trimmed by 5 bases and J by 4 bases, 2 bases remained unmatched. Germline loops: CDR1 SSHAT, CDR2 FNYEAQ (reference sequence). The CDR3 is 13 amino acids.

This clone was detected once. The V and J genes are TRBV5-1 and TRBJ1-2, with D perhaps TRBD1 (6 bases). This CDR3 comprises 14 residues. Germline V CDR1 and CDR2: SGHRS, YFSETQ. With 1 base removed from V and 8 bases from J, the gap between germline ends came to 15 bases. The CDR3 loop reads CASSLSAGAGGYTF. CDR3 DNA sequence: TGCGCCAGCAGCTTGTCGGCAGGGGCGGGAGGCTACACCTTC.

The chain is built from TRBV6-5 and TRBJ2-7; 9 bases are shared with TRBD2. The V gene end was trimmed by 0 bases and the J gene end by 0 bases; junction bases not matched to a gene: 3. Germline-derived CDR1 and CDR2 are MNHEY and SVGAGI. This CDR3 comprises 16 residues. The CDR3 bases are TGTGCCAGCAGTTACTCGTCTAGCGGGATCTCCTACGAGCAGTACTTC. Translation: CASSYSSSGISYEQYF.

The rearrangement uses TRBV19 and TRBJ2-7, with 8 bases matching TRBD1. The CDR3 length is 14 residues. Germline V CDR1 and CDR2: LNHDA, SQIVND (reference sequence). V lost 5 bases and J lost 2; bases outside the gene matches: 5. Here the CDR3 reads CASSPWDRPYEQYF. The CDR3 region has the DNA TGTGCCAGTAGTCCCTGGGACAGGCCCTACGAGCAGTACTTC.

The chain has TRBV7-8 and TRBJ2-5, with a tentative D call TRBD1 (5 bases). V was shortened by 1 base and J by 3 bases, with 9 bases between the two germline ends. The CDR3 spans 14 residues. Germline CDR1 is SGHVS and CDR2 is FQNEAQ. CDR3 bases: TGTGCCAGCAGCTTAGTAGGGGTAGAAGAGACCCAGTACTTC. It yields the protein CASSLVGVEETQYF. Based on the CDR3 plus reference TRBV7-8 and TRBJ2-5, the full variable domain is GAGVSQSPRYKVAKRGQDVALRCDPISGHVSLFWYQQALGQGPEFLTYFQNEAQLDKSGLPSDRFFAERPEGSVSTLKIQRTQQEDSAVYLCASSLVGVEETQYFGPGTRLLVL.

The gene calls are TRBV4-2 and TRBJ2-6; D unclear. The germline V and J ends were trimmed by 4 bases and 0 bases, with 13 bases remaining between them. The germline gives CDR1 LGHNA, CDR2 YNFKEQ. There are 17 residues in the CDR3. In DNA form, the CDR3 reads TGTGCCAGCAGCCTCACGGGCAGTCTCTCTGGGGCCAACGTCCTGACTTTC. It encodes CASSLTGSLSGANVLTF.

V is TRBV25-1 and J is TRBJ2-1; D possibly corresponds to TRBD1 (5 bases). The CDR3 is 17 residues long. Per germline, CDR1 MGHDK and CDR2 SYGVNS. V was trimmed by 3 bases and J by 10 bases, leaving 25 bases between them. The CDR3 coding sequence is TGTGCCAGCAGTGAGGGGCTGACCGGGCCATACAAAGGGGAGCAGTTCTTC. Amino acid sequence: CASSEGLTGPYKGEQFF.

This chain uses TRBV7-2 with TRBJ2-6; D ambiguous. V dropped 5 bases and J dropped 0 bases, with 8 bases sitting between them. The CDR3 totals 15 residues. Germline V CDR1 and CDR2: SGHTA, FQGNSA. CDR3 protein: CASSPPSSGANVLTF. CDR3 bases: TGTGCCAGCAGCCCCCCAAGCTCTGGGGCCAACGTCCTGACTTTC. Complete variable domain (other parts from reference TRBV7-2 and TRBJ2-6): GAGVSQSPSNKVTEKGKDVELRCDPISGHTALYWYRQSLGQGLEFLIYFQGNSAPDKSGLPSDRFSAERTGGSVSTLTIQRTQQEDSAVYLCASSPPSSGANVLTFGAGSRLTVL.

A single count supports this clone. This chain connects TRBV29-1 to TRBJ2-5; 12 nucleotides align to TRBD1. The CDR3 loop spans 18 amino acids. Germline lookup yields CDR1 SQVTM and CDR2 ANQGSEA. V was clipped by 6 bases and J by 4 bases; unmatched bases: 18. CDR3 DNA sequence: TGCAGCGTGGACGGCACCGGGACAGGGGGCGCATCAGTAGAGACCCAGTACTTC. This gives the protein CSVDGTGTGGASVETQYF.

This clone was seen only a few times. The chain carries TRBV2 and TRBJ1-3; D is undetermined. This CDR3 is 16 amino acids long. The V gene lost 6 bases and the J gene lost 0 bases, with 15 bases spanning the gap. The germline V gene encodes CDR1 SNHLY and CDR2 FYNNEI. As DNA, the CDR3 is TGTGCCAGCAGGGCCCGACTGGGCGCCTCTGGAAACACCATATATTTT. It codes for CASRARLGASGNTIYF.

This chain links TRBV9 with TRBJ2-3; no definite D call. CDR3 size: 13 residues. Trimming pared 0 bases from V and 3 bases from J, leaving 5 bases between. Germline V lookup: CDR1 SGDLS, CDR2 YYNGEE. CDR3 in amino acids: CASSVARTDTQYF. The CDR3 DNA reads TGTGCCAGCAGCGTAGCTCGAACAGATACGCAGTATTTT. The full variable domain, in which reference TRBV9 and TRBJ2-3 provide the parts outside the CDR3, is DSGVTQTPKHLITATGQRVTLRCSPRSGDLSVYWYQQSLDQGLQFLIQYYNGEERAKGNILERFSAQQFPDLHSELNLSSLELGDSALYFCASSVARTDTQYFGPGTRLTVL.

This sequence joins TRBV15 and TRBJ2-2, with 11 bases identical to TRBD1. Germline CDR1 LNHNV, CDR2 YYDKDF (reference sequence). Trimming cost V 5 bases and J 7 bases; bases outside gene matches: 9. This CDR3 spans 16 amino acids. The CDR3, as DNA: TGTGCCACCAGCTCGGACAGGGGGCGCTTGGTCGGGGAGCTGTTTTTT. This encodes CATSSDRGRLVGELFF.

The gene calls are TRBV15 and TRBJ2-3, with D maybe TRBD2 (6 bases). Trimming cost V 0 bases and J 2 bases, with 15 bases left between them. CDR1 LNHNV and CDR2 YYDKDF come from the germline V gene (reference sequence). CDR3 size: 17 residues. In DNA form, the CDR3 reads TGTGCCACCAGCAGAGATCTATGGGGACTTATCACAGATACGCAGTATTTT. It yields the protein CATSRDLWGLITDTQYF.

The chain is built from TRBV5-1 and TRBJ2-7; TRBD2 might be the D (5 bases). From germline, CDR1 is SGHRS and CDR2 YFSETQ. CDR3 length: 14 residues. The V gene lost 0 bases and the J gene lost 2 bases, with 9 bases spanning the gap. The CDR3 DNA reads TGCGCCAGCAGCTTGGATTCCGGGGCCTACGAGCAGTACTTC. It specifies CASSLDSGAYEQYF.

This clone has more than one count but fewer than ten. The CDR3 DNA is TGTGCCAGCAGGGGACCGATTTCACACGAGCAGTACTTC. Residues: CASRGPISHEQYF. V usage is TRBV6-5 and J usage is TRBJ2-7, with D possibly called TRBD1 or TRBD2 (5 bases each). CDR1 is MNHEY and CDR2 is SVGAGI in the germline V gene. The length of the CDR3 is 13 residues. Between the trimmed V and J ends, which lost 6 bases and 5 bases, there was a span of 14 bases.

This chain connects TRBV7-3 to TRBJ2-1, with 12 bases aligning to TRBD2. The germline CDR1 and CDR2 sequences are SGHTA and FQGTGA. The CDR3 length is 16 residues. The ends lost 4 bases at V and 8 bases at J; junction bases unmatched: 9. In DNA form, the CDR3 reads TGTGCCAGCAGCTCGACCCTAGCGGGAGGGTCCCATGAGCAGTTCTTC. Translated, it gives CASSSTLAGGSHEQFF.

The rearrangement joins TRBV11-1 to TRBJ2-7, with a tentative D call TRBD1 (6 bases). The CDR3 sequence is 16 residues long. Germline CDR1 SGHAT, CDR2 FQDESV (reference sequence). V was cut by 5 bases and J by 2 bases, with 19 bases left in between. As DNA, the CDR3 is TGTGCCAGCAGCCTCAGCTCCGGGACACTGACCTACGAGCAGTACTTC. It encodes CASSLSSGTLTYEQYF.

This clone was detected only a few times. This chain joins TRBV2 and TRBJ2-7; D assignment may be TRBD1 or TRBD2 (6 bases each). The V gene's germline CDR1 is SNHLY and CDR2 FYNNEI. Trimming took 6 bases from V and 9 from J, leaving 24 bases between them. This CDR3 region has 15 residues. The CDR3 reads CASSGGGGRSALQYF. CDR3 in DNA: TGTGCCAGCAGCGGAGGAGGGGGACGGTCTGCCTTGCAGTACTTC.

The chain joins TRBV28 to TRBJ1-2; D is possibly TRBD1 (5 bases). Germline V gene lookup returns CDR1 MDHEN and CDR2 SYDVKM. The CDR3 extends over 15 amino acids. V was shortened by 8 bases and J by 4 bases, with 20 bases between the two germline ends. CDR3 coding DNA: TGTGCCAGCTCTTTACTTAATCTTGGGGGCTATGGCTACACCTTC. Protein sequence: CASSLLNLGGYGYTF.